The 27 T cell receptor beta chains in this list originate from one sample, sequenced in a study of memory CD4+ T cells and cytomegalovirus serostatus. The sort gate was single viable CD3+CD4+CD8-CD45RO+ cells for memory CD4+ T cells. Measured with immunoSEQ multiplex PCR; TCRdb has only the in-frame clones, and not every one. This sample has about 48,000 clones, with approximately 78% found just once. Sequenced sample: memory CD4+ T cells from blood. These receptors originate from an adult in good health and CMV-seronegative.

This clone was seen a single time. The chain links TRBV27 to TRBJ2-6; TRBD1 matches at 9 bases. Germline V gene data show CDR1 as MNHEY and CDR2 as SMNVEV (reference sequence). This CDR3 comprises 17 residues. V shed 1 base and J 2 bases; nucleotides not matched to a gene: 3. As DNA, the CDR3 is TGTGCCAGCAGTTTATTGGGGACAGGGACTGGGGCCAACGTCCTGACTTTC. Protein: CASSLLGTGTGANVLTF.

The rearrangement uses TRBV27 and TRBJ2-5; perhaps TRBD1 as D (6 bases). Deletions cut 3 bases from V and 1 base from J, with 15 bases between. CDR1 and CDR2 (germline): MNHEY, SMNVEV (reference sequence). The CDR3 loop spans 16 amino acids. The CDR3 sequence is CASSFRGRGIQETQYF. The CDR3 region has the DNA TGTGCCAGCAGTTTTCGGGGCAGGGGAATCCAAGAGACCCAGTACTTC.

The gene calls are TRBV5-4 and TRBJ2-7; 8 nucleotides align to TRBD2. The V gene's germline CDR1 is SGHNT and CDR2 YYREEE (reference sequence). The CDR3 contains 18 residues. The J segment lost 2 bases and the V segment lost 4 bases, leaving 17 bases of the junction unmatched. The DNA of the CDR3 is TGTGCCAGCAGCCGGGGGAACGTGCCGGCCGGGGGGGCCTACGAGCAGTACTTC. It translates to CASSRGNVPAGGAYEQYF.

V gene TRBV7-8 combines with J gene TRBJ1-2, with a weak D call TRBD1 (5 bases). This CDR3 is built from 13 residues. V was shortened by 6 bases and J by 7 bases, with 15 bases between the two germline ends. CDR1 is SGHVS, CDR2 FQNEAQ, per germline. The CDR3 protein is CASRGRGASGYTF. CDR3 bases: TGTGCCAGCAGGGGGAGAGGGGCGAGTGGCTACACCTTC. The full variable domain, completed using reference TRBV7-8 and TRBJ1-2, is GAGVSQSPRYKVAKRGQDVALRCDPISGHVSLFWYQQALGQGPEFLTYFQNEAQLDKSGLPSDRFFAERPEGSVSTLKIQRTQQEDSAVYLCASRGRGASGYTFGSGTRLTVV.

In its sample, this clone was seen once. This rearrangement joins TRBV7-2 to TRBJ2-1; no reliable D call. Trimming shortened V by 0 bases and J by 3 bases, and 0 bases separated the two germline ends. CDR1 and CDR2 (germline): SGHTA, FQGNSA. The CDR3 contains 12 residues. CDR3 region: CASSLAYNEQFF. The CDR3 region has the DNA TGTGCCAGCAGCTTAGCCTACAATGAGCAGTTCTTC.

V gene TRBV14 combines with J gene TRBJ1-6, with D perhaps matching TRBD1 (5 bases). CDR3 length: 15 residues. Trimming took 4 bases from V and 9 from J, leaving 16 bases between them. In germline, CDR1 is SGHDN, CDR2 FVKESK. The DNA of the CDR3 is TGTGCCAGCAGCCTGGGACCTATAATGATTTCACCCCTCCACTTT. It codes for CASSLGPIMISPLHF.

This clone was seen only a few times. The CDR3 spells CASSFYGEGGYTF. In DNA form, the CDR3 reads TGTGCCAGCAGCTTTTATGGAGAGGGTGGCTACACCTTC. This chain uses TRBV7-2 with TRBJ1-2, with unresolved D. Trimming removed 3 bases from V and 7 bases from J, with 12 bases in between. CDR1 is SGHTA, CDR2 FQGNSA, per germline. The CDR3 is made up of 13 amino acids.

The chain is built from TRBV25-1 and TRBJ2-4; 8 nucleotides agree with TRBD1. The CDR3 is 12 residues long. CDR1 is MGHDK, CDR2 SYGVNS, per germline. Trimming took 5 bases from V and 8 from J; bases not matched to a gene: 2. DNA for the CDR3: TGTGCCAGCAGTAAACAGGGGGACATTCAGTACTTC. It specifies CASSKQGDIQYF.

The chain joins TRBV5-4 to TRBJ1-1; TRBD1 agrees at 10 bases. The trim removed 2 bases at V and 5 bases at J, leaving 3 bases unmatched. CDR1 and CDR2 from the germline V gene are SGHNT and YYREEE (reference sequence). The CDR3 runs 14 residues. CDR3 bases: TGTGCCAGCAGCTTTGCGGACAGGGGGACTGAAGCTTTCTTT. This codes for CASSFADRGTEAFF.

This chain uses TRBV11-2 with TRBJ1-1, with D maybe TRBD1 (5 bases). Between the trimmed V and J ends, which lost 3 bases and 2 bases, there was a span of 22 bases. This CDR3 spans 18 amino acids. Germline V CDR1 and CDR2: SGHAT, FQNNGV. This CDR3 reads CASSFSRVGQGLNTEAFF. In DNA form, the CDR3 reads TGTGCCAGCAGCTTCTCAAGGGTGGGGCAGGGACTCAACACTGAAGCTTTCTTT. Looking up the rest from reference TRBV11-2 and TRBJ1-1 gives the full variable domain: EAGVAQSPRYKIIEKRQSVAFWCNPISGHATLYWYQQILGQGPKLLIQFQNNGVVDDSQLPKDRFSAERLKGVDSTLKIQPAKLEDSAVYLCASSFSRVGQGLNTEAFFGQGTRLTVV.

This clone appeared a single time. The gene calls are TRBV9 and TRBJ2-5, with TRBD2 identical over 11 bases. The V gene end was trimmed by 0 bases and the J gene end by 5 bases; junction bases not matched to a gene: 6. The CDR3 consists of 16 residues. Germline CDR1 reads SGDLS; CDR2 reads YYNGEE. The chain's CDR3 is CASSVGVSGGAETQYF. The CDR3, as DNA: TGTGCCAGCAGCGTAGGGGTTAGCGGGGGGGCTGAGACCCAGTACTTC.

The chain combines TRBV28 with TRBJ2-7, with 7 positions matching TRBD1. Looked up from germline, CDR1 is MDHEN and CDR2 is SYDVKM. V was pared by 7 bases and J by 0 bases, with 6 bases of the junction left unmatched. This CDR3 contains 14 residues. The CDR3 bases are TGTGCCAGCAACAGGGACAGCTTCTCCTACGAGCAGTACTTC. Translation gives CASNRDSFSYEQYF.

This clone was detected once. The V and J genes are TRBV4-2 and TRBJ2-2, with a possible D match to TRBD1 (6 bases). CDR1 LGHNA and CDR2 YNFKEQ come from the germline V gene. Trimming cost V 0 bases and J 1 base, with 9 bases left between them. The CDR3 consists of 16 residues. The CDR3 region is CASSQDRGGNTGELFF. The CDR3 region has the DNA TGTGCCAGCAGCCAAGATCGAGGGGGGAACACCGGGGAGCTGTTTTTT.

The table lists this clone with a count of one. The V call is TRBV15, the J call TRBJ2-1; the match to TRBD2 covers 8 bases. The CDR3 sequence is 16 residues long. The germline V gene has CDR1 LNHNV and CDR2 YYDKDF (reference sequence). Losses at the gene ends were 3 bases for V and 5 bases for J; bases not matched to a gene: 9. The CDR3 loop is CATSRRSGSINNEQFF. CDR3 nucleotide sequence: TGTGCCACCAGCAGGCGGAGCGGGAGCATTAACAATGAGCAGTTCTTC.

CDR3 bases: TGTGCCAGCTCCGGGTGGCGGGGCTACAATGAGCAGTTCTTC. This sequence encodes CASSGWRGYNEQFF. This chain connects TRBV11-2 to TRBJ2-1; weak D call: TRBD2 (6 bases). The V gene lost 8 bases and the J gene lost 3 bases, with 14 bases spanning the gap. This CDR3 has 14 residues. Germline V gene sequence: CDR1 SGHAT, CDR2 FQNNGV.

This clone was observed a handful of times. The rearrangement links TRBV6-4 to TRBJ2-1; D gene ambiguous. The ends were cut back, 5 bases at V and 4 bases at J, with 9 bases in the middle. From germline, CDR1 is MRHNA and CDR2 SNTAGT. The CDR3 consists of 13 residues. The CDR3 nucleotides are TGTGCCAGCAGTCCCTTCGGGTACAATGAGCAGTTCTTC. This gives the protein CASSPFGYNEQFF.

The chain has TRBV11-3 and TRBJ2-1, with TRBD2 matching over 10 bases. The V segment lost 5 bases and the J segment 7 bases; nucleotides outside the gene matches: 8. CDR1 and CDR2 from the germline V gene are SGHNT and YENEEA. This CDR3 comprises 15 residues. This CDR3 is CASSTRAGGPNEQFF. The CDR3 nucleotides are TGTGCCAGCAGCACCCGAGCGGGAGGGCCAAATGAGCAGTTCTTC.

This sequence joins TRBV2 and TRBJ2-1, with D tentatively TRBD1 or TRBD2 (5 bases each). This CDR3 region has 17 residues. Between the trimmed V and J ends, which lost 0 bases and 6 bases, there was a span of 18 bases. The germline V gene has CDR1 SNHLY and CDR2 FYNNEI. The CDR3 region is CASSEANTGTGSNEQFF. The CDR3 nucleotides are TGTGCCAGCAGTGAAGCCAACACCGGGACCGGATCCAATGAGCAGTTCTTC.

This clone was counted a few times. The genes are TRBV30 and TRBJ1-1, with D unresolved. CDR1 GTSNPN and CDR2 SVGIG come from the germline V gene (reference sequence). The V gene lost 3 bases and the J gene lost 10 bases, with 21 bases spanning the gap. The CDR3 loop spans 14 amino acids. The CDR3 region is CAWSIPTHPWLAFF. CDR3 coding DNA: TGTGCCTGGAGCATTCCGACCCATCCTTGGCTAGCTTTCTTT.

This chain uses TRBV19 with TRBJ1-3; D not resolved. This CDR3 contains 16 residues. Germline assignment: CDR1 LNHDA and CDR2 SQIVND (reference sequence). V was clipped by 5 bases and J by 0 bases, with 14 bases between them. CDR3 DNA: TGTGCCAGTAGTGCCCGCGGATGGAGCTCTGGAAACACCATATATTTT. This translates into CASSARGWSSGNTIYF.

V gene TRBV15 combines with J gene TRBJ1-2; unclear D gene. Trimming cost V 1 base and J 3 bases, with 9 bases left between them. The CDR3 sequence is 14 residues long. Germline V CDR1 and CDR2: LNHNV, YYDKDF (reference sequence). CDR3 loop: CATSRGGSDYGYTF. The CDR3 nucleotides read TGTGCCACCAGCAGAGGAGGTTCCGACTATGGCTACACCTTC.

This clone appeared once. The chain links TRBV5-6 to TRBJ2-1; TRBD2 is a possible D gene (5 bases). In germline, CDR1 is SGHDT, CDR2 YYEEEE. The CDR3 runs 16 residues. Trimming left V 1 base short and J 3 bases short, with 14 bases between. The CDR3 nucleotides are TGTGCCAGCAGCTTGTCGAGCGGACGTAACTACAATGAGCAGTTCTTC. It is translated as CASSLSSGRNYNEQFF.

The chain has TRBV11-3 and TRBJ2-1; TRBD2 aligns across 11 bases. Germline V gene lookup returns CDR1 SGHNT and CDR2 YENEEA. The CDR3 covers 16 residues. V was pared by 5 bases and J by 8 bases, with 11 bases of the junction left unmatched. CDR3 DNA: TGTGCCAGCAGCGCTCTAGCGGGGGGCCTCGCCGATGAGCAGTTCTTC. Translated: CASSALAGGLADEQFF.

This chain uses TRBV4-1 with TRBJ1-3, with a weak D call TRBD1 (5 bases). Germline lookup yields CDR1 MGHRA and CDR2 YSYEKL. V lost 10 bases, J lost 2 bases, and 15 bases lay in between. The CDR3 is 14 residues long. This chain's CDR3 is CATRTIGAGNTIYF. The CDR3 nucleotides read TGCGCCACCCGGACTATAGGGGCTGGAAACACCATATATTTT.

This chain joins TRBV9 and TRBJ1-1; 10 positions match TRBD1. V shed 4 bases, J shed 6 bases, and the junction held 3 bases outside the gene matches. The CDR3 spans 13 residues. Germline V gene lookup returns CDR1 SGDLS and CDR2 YYNGEE. This CDR3 reads CASSIGTGAEAFF. The DNA of the CDR3 is TGTGCCAGCAGCATCGGGACAGGGGCTGAAGCTTTCTTT.

The V and J genes are TRBV2 and TRBJ2-5; TRBD2 matches 9 bases. J gave up 5 bases and V 4 bases, and 11 bases lay outside the gene matches. The CDR3 runs to 16 residues. Germline V CDR1 and CDR2: SNHLY, FYNNEI. For the CDR3, the DNA is TGTGCCAGCAGTGCGTTGGCGCGGGGGGGCGGGGAGACCCAGTACTTC. It yields the protein CASSALARGGGETQYF.

The CDR3 DNA follows: TGTGCCAGCAGCCCTGCGGGTGCAGGCAACACTGAAGCTTTCTTT. Encoded protein: CASSPAGAGNTEAFF. The V and J genes are TRBV7-9 and TRBJ1-1; D is unresolved. The CDR3 contains 15 residues. The germline CDR1 and CDR2 sequences are SEHNR and FQNEAQ (reference sequence). V was shortened by 5 bases and J by 2 bases, with 15 bases between the two germline ends.